The subject of this entry is one T cell receptor (beta chain). Its target is unknown. This sample stems from a study of cytomegalovirus exposure and HLA in healthy donors. General study points: The study designated fewer than 200 TCR beta chains cytomegalovirus-associated.

60 Vbeta and 13 Jbeta primers were used in PCR. Produced via immunoSEQ multiplex PCR; TCRdb's table is partial and in-frame only. The sample contains 140,000 or so clones, 80% of which appear only once. What was sequenced was PBMCs. The receptor was isolated from a female donor in good health and CMV-seronegative.

The CDR3 DNA follows: TGCAGCGTCCCAGAAAGGCCGAGCGGGAGCTACAATGAGCAGTTCTTC. Protein: CSVPERPSGSYNEQFF. The rearrangement joins TRBV29-1 to TRBJ2-1, with 8 nucleotides matching TRBD2. V was pared by 6 bases and J by 3 bases, with 13 bases of the junction left unmatched. The CDR3 has 16 amino acids. Germline assignment: CDR1 SQVTM and CDR2 ANQGSEA.